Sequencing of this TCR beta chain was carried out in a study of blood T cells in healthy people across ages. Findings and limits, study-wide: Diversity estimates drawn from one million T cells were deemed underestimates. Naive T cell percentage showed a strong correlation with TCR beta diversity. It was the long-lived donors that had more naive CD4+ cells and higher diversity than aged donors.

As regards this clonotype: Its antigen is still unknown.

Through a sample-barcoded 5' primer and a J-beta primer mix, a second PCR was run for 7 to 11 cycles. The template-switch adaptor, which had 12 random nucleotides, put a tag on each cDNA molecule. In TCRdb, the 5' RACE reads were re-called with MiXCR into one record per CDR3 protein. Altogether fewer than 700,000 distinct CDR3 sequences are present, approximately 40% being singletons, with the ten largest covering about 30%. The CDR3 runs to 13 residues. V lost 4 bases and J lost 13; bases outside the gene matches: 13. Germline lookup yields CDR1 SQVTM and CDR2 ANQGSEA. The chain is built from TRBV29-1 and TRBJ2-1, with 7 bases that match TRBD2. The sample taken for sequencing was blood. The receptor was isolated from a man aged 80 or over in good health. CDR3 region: CSVGGGSGETQFF. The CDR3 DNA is TGCAGCGTTGGGGGGGGAAGCGGTGAGACCCAGTTCTTC.